The present entry profiles one T cell receptor beta chain with its context. Its cognate antigen is unknown. CDR3 length: 15 amino acids. Per germline, CDR1 MDHEN and CDR2 SYDVKM. Trimming removed 6 bases from V and 4 bases from J, with 16 bases in between. Systemic immunosuppression or a history of autoimmune disease excluded patients. This entry belongs to a study of OX40 agonist ivuxolimab in advanced cancers. Study results and limitations: Some of the nonresponding patients also showed low levels of normalized T-cell clonal expansion.

Data came from immunoSEQ multiplex PCR; TCRdb stores just in-frame clones and leaves some out. This sample has tens of thousands of clones, with around 90% found just once. This material consisted of CD4+ or CD8+ T cells sorted from blood, taken in a trial of the OX40 agonist ivuxolimab. This chain joins TRBV28 and TRBJ2-4; D not resolved. The sequence was collected from an adult with an advanced solid tumor such as melanoma, head and neck, liver or kidney cancer. The CDR3 DNA reads as TGTGCCAGCAGCCCATACAGTGACCCAAAAAACATTCAGTACTTC. Its translation: CASSPYSDPKNIQYF.